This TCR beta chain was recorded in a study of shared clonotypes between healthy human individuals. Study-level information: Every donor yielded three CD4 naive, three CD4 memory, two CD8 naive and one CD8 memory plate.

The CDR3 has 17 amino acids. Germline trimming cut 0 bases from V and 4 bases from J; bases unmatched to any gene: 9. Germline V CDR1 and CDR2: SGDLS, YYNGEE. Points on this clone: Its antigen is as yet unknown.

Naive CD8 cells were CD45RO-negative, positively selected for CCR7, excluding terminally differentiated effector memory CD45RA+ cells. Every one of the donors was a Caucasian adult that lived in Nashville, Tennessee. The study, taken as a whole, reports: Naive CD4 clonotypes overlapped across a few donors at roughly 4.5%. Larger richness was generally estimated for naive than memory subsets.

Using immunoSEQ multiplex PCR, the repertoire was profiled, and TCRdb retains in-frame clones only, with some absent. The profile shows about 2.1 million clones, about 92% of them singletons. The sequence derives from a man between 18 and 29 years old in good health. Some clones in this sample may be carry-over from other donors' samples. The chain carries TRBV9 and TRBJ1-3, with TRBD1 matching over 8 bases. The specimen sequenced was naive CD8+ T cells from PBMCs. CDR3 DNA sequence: TGTGCCAGCAGCGTAGATGCAGGGGGCGCGGAAGGAAACACCATATATTTT. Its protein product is CASSVDAGGAEGNTIYF.